This TCR beta chain was captured by sequencing in a study of naive and memory T cell subsets (dated by TCRdb to about 2017). Background on the whole study: The figure summarizing the skin biopsy and whole blood samples listed roughly ten blood donors, 7 tuberculin skin test biopsies and 3 saline control biopsies. Skin biopsies were taken from tuberculin skin test sites or from saline-injected control sites and were processed for RNA extraction as described before. PCR2 was typically performed as a SYBR Green qPCR that was stopped at a set threshold, although end-point PCR (roughly 6 cycles) could be used instead for low-input samples.

Library preparation used UMI-ligation and nested PCR. Four rounds of PCR, run with the SP2 primer together with nested alpha and beta constant region primers, were used to amplify the ligated cDNA. TCR RNA was reverse transcribed with SuperScript IV using alpha and beta constant region primers for the blood and skin samples. An oligonucleotide carrying the Illumina SP2 primer and a UMI was ligated to the cDNA 3' end using T4 RNA ligase 1. The 12-nucleotide UMI consisted of two random hexamers with an eight-base spacer between the hexamers to prevent hairpin formation. From the second PCR onward, TCR alpha and beta chain libraries were processed separately and dual indexed for multiplexing. After pooling, the indexed libraries were analyzed by capillary electrophoresis and sequenced on either an Illumina MiSeq or NextSeq. To boost base diversity and improve cluster recognition, PhiX DNA at about 5-8% was spiked into the libraries. For the original study's pipeline: Demultiplexor took UMIs from read 2, joined the UMIs to the TCR sequence from read 1, and separated reads according to sample indices. V and J genes and V-J junctions were identified by Decombinator, and each TCR was assigned a five-part identifier that included V and J deletions. UMIs were used by Collapsinator to correct sequencing errors and PCR amplification heterogeneity, so that a UMI-based abundance was obtained for each TCR. Identifiers were converted to nucleotide sequence by CDR3Translator and translated to amino acids, and CDR3 regions were extracted on the basis of terminal motifs. Error-corrected counts of alpha and beta TCRs from blood and skin were compared after being normalized to the amount of input RNA. The public reads were reprocessed in TCRdb via fastp at Q25 and MiXCR, keeping in-frame beta chains. Every CDR3 protein is listed once, alongside the most common genes and DNA of its rows. TCRdb's processing, not the authors' own work, is the source of the V and J calls. The table for this sample lists under 35,000 distinct CDR3 sequences; about 6.9% of them were counted only once. 3% to 3.5% of the sample rests with the top ten.

The germline V gene sets CDR1 to LGHNT and CDR2 to FRNRAP. V and J are trimmed by 6 bases and 2 bases, and the gene matches miss 10 bases of the junction. From the cysteine through the phenylalanine, the CDR3 covers 17 amino acids. The retained sequence is limited to the CDR3, 51 bases, with the frame set at the first base. Summary of the overall study and its limitations: Skin biopsy collection and RNA processing details were not given in the paper but referenced to earlier studies. TCR sequences were reportedly obtained from both types of skin biopsy, with many more TCRs found at tuberculin skin test sites. The RNA-based method was acknowledged to be potentially sensitive to changes in TCR transcripts with T cell activation and differentiation. Higher TCR numbers at tuberculin skin test sites were interpreted as T cell infiltration of a delayed type IV hypersensitivity reaction.

This clonotype was detected many times. The antigen this receptor binds is unknown. There are no base qualities to consult, and no much larger clone falls within one base. Reading the label with the study, this specimen's treatment or condition is: skin biopsy from PPD injection site in Mantoux-positive individual. The study reported a robust and sensitive protocol to amplify, sequence and analyze TCRs, based on 3' ligation of a UMI-containing oligonucleotide to TCR cDNA. In individuals with a positive Mantoux test, tuberculin skin test biopsies were taken from sites that had been injected with PPD. Total RNA, without cell sorting, was DNase treated with RQ1 DNase before reverse transcription, targeting roughly 1 to 1000 ng input. Skin biopsy and whole blood libraries were made to test pipeline robustness in samples where T cells form a minority population.

Sample: skin, taken from a tuberculin skin test site. The chain is made from TRBV12-5 and TRBJ2-6, with 7 bases in between that match TRBD1. This receptor was obtained from an adult in good health. The nucleotides are TGTGCTAGTGGCCCGACAGGGAAGGTCGCTGGGGCCAACGTCCTGACTTTC. It translates as CASGPTGKVAGANVLTF.